These 3 T cell receptor beta chains came from one sample sequenced in a study of blood T cell repertoires in COVID-19. Profiled with immunoSEQ multiplex PCR; TCRdb holds only in-frame clones, not every one. Here the sample spans under 200,000 clones, 87% being singletons. Sequencing was carried out using peripheral blood. These receptors were obtained from a woman aged 65 to 85 with COVID-19, enrolled during active disease.

V gene TRBV5-1 combines with J gene TRBJ2-1; weak D call: TRBD1 (6 bases). The germline V gene has CDR1 SGHRS and CDR2 YFSETQ. This CDR3 has 16 amino acids. V gave up 6 bases and J gave up 6 bases, with 22 bases separating them. In DNA, the CDR3 is TGCGCCAGCACCCACGACAGGAACCCTGCAGGCAATGAGCAGTTCTTC. Translated, it gives CASTHDRNPAGNEQFF.

About this clone: Other DNA sequences in the sample encode the same CDR3. CDR3 sequence reads: CASSFLEAQETQYF. The CDR3 DNA follows: TGCGCCAGCAGCTTCCTGGAGGCTCAAGAGACCCAGTACTTC. This rearrangement joins TRBV5-1 to TRBJ2-5; possibly TRBD2 for D (5 bases). The germline V gene encodes CDR1 SGHRS and CDR2 YFSETQ. Trimming stripped 2 bases from V and 2 bases from J, with 10 bases between. This CDR3 has 14 residues.

Turning to this clone: A read error may account for a junction end that differs from germline. The chain recombines TRBV7-7 with TRBJ2-1, with D perhaps matching TRBD1 or TRBD2 (7 bases each). Germline loops: CDR1 SSHAT, CDR2 FNYEAQ (reference sequence). This CDR3 is built from 16 residues. The CDR3 here is CASSLAGGASYNEQFF. The CDR3, as DNA: TGTGCTAGCAGCTTAGCAGGGGGGGCTTCCTACAATGAGCAGTTCTTC.